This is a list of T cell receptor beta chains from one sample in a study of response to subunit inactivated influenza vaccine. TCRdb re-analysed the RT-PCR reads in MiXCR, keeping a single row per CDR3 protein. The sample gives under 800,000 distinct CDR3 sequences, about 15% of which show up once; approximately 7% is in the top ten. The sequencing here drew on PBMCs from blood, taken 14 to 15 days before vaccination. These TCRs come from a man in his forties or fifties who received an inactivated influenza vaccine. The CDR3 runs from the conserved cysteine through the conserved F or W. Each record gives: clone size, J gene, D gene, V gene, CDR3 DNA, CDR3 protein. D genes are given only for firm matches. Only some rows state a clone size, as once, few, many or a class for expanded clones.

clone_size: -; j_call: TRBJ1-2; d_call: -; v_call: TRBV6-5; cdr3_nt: TGTGCCAGCAGTTACCGAATTAAGACAGTCGACGGATATGGCTACACCTTC; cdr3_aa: CASSYRIKTVDGYGYTF
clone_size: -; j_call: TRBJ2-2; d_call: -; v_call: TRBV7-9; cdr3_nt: TGTGCCAGCGGCGACACCTCGGGGGCCGGGGAGCTGTTTTTT; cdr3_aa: CASGDTSGAGELFF
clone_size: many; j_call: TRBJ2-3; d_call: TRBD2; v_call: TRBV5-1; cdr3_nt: TGCGCCAGCAGCTTTAGGACTAGCGGGTACACAGATACGCAGTATTTT; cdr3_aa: CASSFRTSGYTDTQYF
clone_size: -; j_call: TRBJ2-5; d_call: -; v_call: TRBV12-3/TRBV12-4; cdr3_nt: TGTGCCAGCAGCCGCTCTCCAGAGACCCAGTACTTC; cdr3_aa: CASSRSPETQYF
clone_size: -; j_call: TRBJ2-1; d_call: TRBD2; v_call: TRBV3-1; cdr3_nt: TGTGCCAGCAGCCAACTAGCGGGAAGAGGCAATGAGCAGTTCTTC; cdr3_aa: CASSQLAGRGNEQFF
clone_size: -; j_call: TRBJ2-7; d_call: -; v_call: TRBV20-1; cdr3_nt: TGCAGTGCTACCTATACGACCTACGAGCAGTACTTC; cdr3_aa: CSATYTTYEQYF
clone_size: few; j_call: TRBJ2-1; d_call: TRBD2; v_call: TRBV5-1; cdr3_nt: TGCGCCAGCAGACCCCCACTAGCGGGAGCACGGAGGAGGTCCTACAATGAGCAGTTCTTC; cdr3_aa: CASRPPLAGARRRSYNEQFF
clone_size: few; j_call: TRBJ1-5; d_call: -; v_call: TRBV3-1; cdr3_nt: TGTGCCAGCAGCAAGGGACACATCAATCAGCCCCAGCATTTT; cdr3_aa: CASSKGHINQPQHF
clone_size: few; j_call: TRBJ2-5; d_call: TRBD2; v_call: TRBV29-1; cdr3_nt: TGCAGCGTTGAACTAGCGGGCAAGTACCAAGAGACCCAGTACTTC; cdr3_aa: CSVELAGKYQETQYF
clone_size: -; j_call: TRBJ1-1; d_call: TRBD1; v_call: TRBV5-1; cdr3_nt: TGCGCCAGCACCCGGGACAGGGGTTCTCGCGCGGCTTTCTTT; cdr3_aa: CASTRDRGSRAAFF
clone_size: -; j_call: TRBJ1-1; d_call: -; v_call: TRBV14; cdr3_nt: TGTGCCAGCAGCCAAGTCATTTTCGGACAAGCTTTCTTT; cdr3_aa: CASSQVIFGQAFF
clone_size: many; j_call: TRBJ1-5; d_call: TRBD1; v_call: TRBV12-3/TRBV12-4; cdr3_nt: TGTGCCAGCAGTTCGACAGGGTCTAGCAATCAGCCCCAGCATTTT; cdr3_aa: CASSSTGSSNQPQHF
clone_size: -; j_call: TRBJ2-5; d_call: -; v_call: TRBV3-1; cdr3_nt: TGTGCCAGCAGCCAGCTGGGGGGGCAAGTAGAGACCCAGTACTTC; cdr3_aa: CASSQLGGQVETQYF
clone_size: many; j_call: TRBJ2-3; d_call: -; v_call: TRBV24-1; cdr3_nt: TGTGCCACCAGTGCCCCCCGAGTCGGGCAGGGGGGAACAGATACGCAGTATTTT; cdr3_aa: CATSAPRVGQGGTDTQYF
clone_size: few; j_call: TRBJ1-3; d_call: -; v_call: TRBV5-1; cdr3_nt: TGCGCCAGCAGCTTGGACACGAGCTCTGGAAACACCATATATTTT; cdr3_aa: CASSLDTSSGNTIYF
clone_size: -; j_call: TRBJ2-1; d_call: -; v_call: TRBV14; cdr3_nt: TGTGCCAGCAGCCAAGATTTGCAATACAATGAGCAGTTCTTC; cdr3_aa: CASSQDLQYNEQFF
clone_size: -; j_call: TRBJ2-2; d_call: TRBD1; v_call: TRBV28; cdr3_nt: TGTGCCAGCAGCTCGCGGGACAGGTCCACCGGGGAGCTGTTTTTT; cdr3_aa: CASSSRDRSTGELFF
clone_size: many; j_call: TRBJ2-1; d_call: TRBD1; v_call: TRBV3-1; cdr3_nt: TGTGCCAGCAGCCAAGATTGGACAGGGTATGGCAATGAGCAGTTCTTC; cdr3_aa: CASSQDWTGYGNEQFF
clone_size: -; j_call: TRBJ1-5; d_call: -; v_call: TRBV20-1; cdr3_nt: TGCAGTGCTAGAACAATGGGTCAGCCCCAGCATTTT; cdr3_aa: CSARTMGQPQHF
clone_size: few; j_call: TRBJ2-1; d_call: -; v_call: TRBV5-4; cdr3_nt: TGTGCCAGCAGCACCGGGGGCTGGGGCTCCTACAATGAGCAGTTCTTC; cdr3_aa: CASSTGGWGSYNEQFF
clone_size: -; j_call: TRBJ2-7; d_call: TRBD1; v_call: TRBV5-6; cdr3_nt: TGTGCCAGCAGCCCGTTAGACAGGGAAGTGTACGAGCAGTACTTC; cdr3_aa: CASSPLDREVYEQYF
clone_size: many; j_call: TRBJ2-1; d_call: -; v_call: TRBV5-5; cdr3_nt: TGTGCCAGCCGAAGCGGGCCCTACAATGAGCAGTTCTTC; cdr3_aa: CASRSGPYNEQFF
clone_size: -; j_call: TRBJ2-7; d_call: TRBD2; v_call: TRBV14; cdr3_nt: TGTGCCAGCAGCCAAGAGGGAGGACTAGTCGTTTACGAGCAGTACTTC; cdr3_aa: CASSQEGGLVVYEQYF
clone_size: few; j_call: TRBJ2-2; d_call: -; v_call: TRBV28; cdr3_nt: TGTGCCAGCAGTACCCAGGTAGCCGGGACCGGGGAGCTGTTTTTT; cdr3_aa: CASSTQVAGTGELFF
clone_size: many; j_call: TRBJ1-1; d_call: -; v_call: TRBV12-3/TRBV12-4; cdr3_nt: TGTGCCAGCACCCCAGGGGAGGAATTTGAAGCTTTCTTT; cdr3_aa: CASTPGEEFEAFF
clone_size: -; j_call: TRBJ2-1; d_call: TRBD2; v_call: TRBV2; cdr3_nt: TGTGCCAGCAATCGGGGCGGAGCGGGGGGGTGGAATGAGCAGTTCTTC; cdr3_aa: CASNRGGAGGWNEQFF
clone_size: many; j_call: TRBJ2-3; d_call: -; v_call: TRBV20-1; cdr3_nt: TGCAGTGGGTGGGGGGCCCAAGATACGCAGTATTTT; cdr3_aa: CSGWGAQDTQYF
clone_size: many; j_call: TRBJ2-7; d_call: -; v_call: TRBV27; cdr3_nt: TGTGCCAGCAGTGCCGCGGGACTGGGGTCCTACGAGCAGTACTTC; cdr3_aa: CASSAAGLGSYEQYF
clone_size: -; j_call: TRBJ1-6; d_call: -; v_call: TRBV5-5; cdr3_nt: TGTGCCAGCAGCTTGCCGACCGGGACCCTCTATAATTCACCCCTCCACTTT; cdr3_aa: CASSLPTGTLYNSPLHF
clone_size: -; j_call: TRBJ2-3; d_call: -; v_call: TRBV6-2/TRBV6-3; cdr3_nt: TGTGCCACCAGGGCCTTAGGGAGTAGCACAGATACGCAGTATTTT; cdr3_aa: CATRALGSSTDTQYF
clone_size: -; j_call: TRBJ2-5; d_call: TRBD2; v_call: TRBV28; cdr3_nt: TGTGCCAGCAGAGGTCTCGTTTTAGCGGGGGCCTCCCAAGAGACCCAGTACTTC; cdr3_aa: CASRGLVLAGASQETQYF
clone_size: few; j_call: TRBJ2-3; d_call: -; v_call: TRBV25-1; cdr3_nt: TGTGCCAGCAGTCGAATCGGGATTAGGGACACAGATACGCAGTATTTT; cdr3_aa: CASSRIGIRDTDTQYF
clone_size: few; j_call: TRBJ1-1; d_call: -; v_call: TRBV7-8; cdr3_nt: TGTGCCAGCAGCCTCGGCACAGCGGCCACTGAAGCTTTCTTT; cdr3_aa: CASSLGTAATEAFF
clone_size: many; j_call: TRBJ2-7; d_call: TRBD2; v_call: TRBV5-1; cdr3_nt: TGCGCCAGCAGCTTGGGATTAGCGGGAAACTACGAGCAGTACTTC; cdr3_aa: CASSLGLAGNYEQYF
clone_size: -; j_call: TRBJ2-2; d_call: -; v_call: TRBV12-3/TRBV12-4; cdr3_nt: TGTGCCAGCAGTTTAGCATCAGGGGGGACCGGGGAGCTGTTTTTT; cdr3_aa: CASSLASGGTGELFF
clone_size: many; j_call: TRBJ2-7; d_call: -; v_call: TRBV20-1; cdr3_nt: TGCAGTGCTAGCACCGTGGGGGGTTCGGAGCAGTACTTC; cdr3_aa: CSASTVGGSEQYF
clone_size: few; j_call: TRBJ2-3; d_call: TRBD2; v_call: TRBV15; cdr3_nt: TGTGCCACCAGCACCCAGCGGGAGAGGTATGAGGATACGCAGTATTTT; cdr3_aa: CATSTQRERYEDTQYF
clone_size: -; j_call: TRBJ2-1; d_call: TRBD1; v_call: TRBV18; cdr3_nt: TGTGCCAGCTCACCCCGACAGGGAAGAAACTCCTACAATGAGCAGTTCTTC; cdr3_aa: CASSPRQGRNSYNEQFF
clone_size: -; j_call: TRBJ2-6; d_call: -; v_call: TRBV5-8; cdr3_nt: TGTGCCAGCAGCCAATACCCCGTCTCTGGGGCCAACGTCCTGACTTTC; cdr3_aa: CASSQYPVSGANVLTF
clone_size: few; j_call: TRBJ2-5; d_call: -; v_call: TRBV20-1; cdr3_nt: TGCAGTGCTCCACAGGGAGTGGAGACCCAGTACTTC; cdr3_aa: CSAPQGVETQYF
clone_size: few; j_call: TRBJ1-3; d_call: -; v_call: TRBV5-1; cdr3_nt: TGCGCCAGCAGCTCAGGGGACATACGAAACACCATATATTTT; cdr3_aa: CASSSGDIRNTIYF
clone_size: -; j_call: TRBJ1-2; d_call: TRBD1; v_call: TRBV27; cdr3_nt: TGTGCCAGCAGTTGGGGGGCAGGGGGCGGCTACACCTTC; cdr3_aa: CASSWGAGGGYTF
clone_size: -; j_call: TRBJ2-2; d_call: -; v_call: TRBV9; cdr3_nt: TGTGCCAGCAGCGTAGAGGCGTGGGGTACAGGGGAGCTGTTTTTT; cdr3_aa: CASSVEAWGTGELFF
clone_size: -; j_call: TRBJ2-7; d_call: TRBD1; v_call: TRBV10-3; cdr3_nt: TGTGCCATCAGCGGGACAGGGGGCCACGAGCAGTACTTC; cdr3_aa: CAISGTGGHEQYF
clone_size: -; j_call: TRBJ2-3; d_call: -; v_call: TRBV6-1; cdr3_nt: TGTGCCAGCAGCCGCGACTGGTTTAGCACAGATACGCAGTATTTT; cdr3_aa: CASSRDWFSTDTQYF
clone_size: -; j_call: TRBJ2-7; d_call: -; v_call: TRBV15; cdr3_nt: TGTGCCACCAGCAGAGGGGACACGGACATCTACGAGCAGTACTTC; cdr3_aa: CATSRGDTDIYEQYF
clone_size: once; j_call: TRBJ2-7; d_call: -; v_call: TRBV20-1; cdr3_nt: TGCAGTGCCCCGCGGAAGGCGCGGACGGACTACGAGCAGTACTTC; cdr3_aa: CSAPRKARTDYEQYF
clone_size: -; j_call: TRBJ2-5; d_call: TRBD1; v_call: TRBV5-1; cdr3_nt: TGCGCCAGCAGCAGGGGGCGAGAAGAGACCCAGTACTTC; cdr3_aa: CASSRGREETQYF